The 14 T cell receptor beta chains below were found in one sample sequenced in a study of CD8+ T cells in alopecia areata. Reverse transcribed after extraction, RNA yielded cDNA as the sequencing template. The repertoire was sequenced with immunoSEQ multiplex PCR; TCRdb's copy has only in-frame clones and lacks some. The sample yields 95,000 to 150,000 clones, about 50% seen once. The treatment was: oral pan-JAK inhibitor, 5-10 mg twice daily. Material: CD4+ T cells sorted from blood, obtained at week 4, from a patient treated with tofacitinib. The receptors were gathered from a human donor with alopecia areata.

J is TRBJ1-1 and V is TRBV5-4; D may be TRBD1 (6 bases). This CDR3 region has 16 residues. Between the trimmed V and J ends, which lost 4 bases and 0 bases, there was a span of 16 bases. Germline loops: CDR1 SGHNT, CDR2 YYREEE (reference sequence). The DNA for the CDR3 is TGTGCCAGCAGCCCCGAGGTTGGGACAATGAACACTGAAGCTTTCTTT. Protein product: CASSPEVGTMNTEAFF.

This clone was counted between two and nine times. The gene calls are TRBV14 and TRBJ2-1; D uncertain. The CDR3 loop spans 15 amino acids. CDR1 and CDR2 (germline): SGHDN, FVKESK. V gave up 4 bases and J gave up 2 bases, with 12 bases separating them. CDR3 region: CASSLRVLAYNEQFF. DNA for the CDR3: TGTGCCAGCAGCCTTCGGGTATTAGCCTACAATGAGCAGTTCTTC.

This clone was seen more than once but under ten times. The CDR3 region has the DNA TGTGCCTGGGGGGTTTTGAACACTGAAGCTTTCTTT. This translates into CAWGVLNTEAFF. The chain is built from TRBV30 and TRBJ1-1; D uncertain. The CDR3 loop spans 12 amino acids. V was pared by 5 bases and J by 0 bases, with 7 bases between. Germline CDR1 and CDR2: GTSNPN and SVGIG (reference sequence).

V is TRBV6-5 and J is TRBJ2-3; weak D call: TRBD2 (5 bases). Between the trimmed V and J ends, which lost 2 bases and 2 bases, there was a span of 11 bases. The CDR3 is made up of 15 amino acids. Germline CDR1 reads MNHEY; CDR2 reads SVGAGI. The CDR3 sequence: CASSYTGSPTDTQYF. The CDR3 bases are TGTGCCAGCAGTTACACGGGGTCGCCCACAGATACGCAGTATTTT.

This clone came up a few times. The sample holds other DNA sequences that translate to the same CDR3. This chain joins TRBV29-1 and TRBJ1-2; D may be TRBD1 (6 bases). V gave up 4 bases and J gave up 8 bases, with 11 bases separating them. The CDR3 totals 11 residues. The V gene's germline CDR1 is SQVTM and CDR2 ANQGSEA. CDR3 nucleotide sequence: TGCAGCGTTGTACAGGGTCGGGGCTACACCTTC. It is translated as CSVVQGRGYTF.

This sequence joins TRBV25-1 and TRBJ2-1; TRBD1 is a possible D gene (5 bases). Germline CDR1 MGHDK, CDR2 SYGVNS. V dropped 3 bases and J dropped 3 bases, with 12 bases sitting between them. The CDR3 is made up of 15 amino acids. The CDR3 loop is CASSDDSSYYNEQFF. The CDR3 nucleotides read TGTGCCAGCAGTGACGACAGTAGTTACTACAATGAGCAGTTCTTC. Supplemented by reference TRBV25-1 and TRBJ2-1, the full variable domain reads EADIYQTPRYLVIGTGKKITLECSQTMGHDKMYWYQQDPGMELHLIHYSYGVNSTEKGDLSSESTVSRIRTEHFPLTLESARPSHTSQYLCASSDDSSYYNEQFFGPGTRLTVL.

The chain is built from TRBV29-1 and TRBJ1-4; tentative D call: TRBD1 (6 bases). Trimming removed 5 bases from V and 11 bases from J, with 15 bases in between. Germline V gene sequence: CDR1 SQVTM, CDR2 ANQGSEA. This CDR3 spans 12 amino acids. CDR3 residues: CSVLGAREKLFF. As DNA, the CDR3 is TGCAGCGTTTTGGGGGCCCGAGAGAAACTGTTTTTT.

The chain combines TRBV30 with TRBJ2-3; 9 nucleotides match TRBD2. V shed 2 bases, J shed 2 bases, and the junction held 2 bases outside the gene matches. Germline V gene sequence: CDR1 GTSNPN, CDR2 SVGIG (reference sequence). The CDR3 totals 14 residues. The CDR3 nucleotides are TGTGCCTGGAGTCGACTAGCGGACACAGATACGCAGTATTTT. The encoded protein is CAWSRLADTDTQYF. The full variable domain, rest sourced from reference TRBV30 and TRBJ2-3, is SQTIHQWPATLVQPVGSPLSLECTVEGTSNPNLYWYRQAAGRGLQLLFYSVGIGQISSEVPQNLSASRPQDRQFILSSKKLLLSDSGFYLCAWSRLADTDTQYFGPGTRLTVL.

This chain joins TRBV27 and TRBJ2-6; unclear D gene. The V gene's germline CDR1 is MNHEY and CDR2 SMNVEV (reference sequence). There are 17 residues in the CDR3. The V end lost 2 bases, the J end lost 4 bases, and 15 bases lay between the germline ends. CDR3 DNA sequence: TGTGCCAGCAGTTTACGGGTCCTCTCAGGAGGGGCCAACGTCCTGACTTTC. Amino acids: CASSLRVLSGGANVLTF.

The gene calls are TRBV5-6 and TRBJ1-4; maybe TRBD1 (5 bases). CDR1 and CDR2 from the germline V gene are SGHDT and YYEEEE. This CDR3 is 16 amino acids long. V was pared by 2 bases and J by 4 bases, with 15 bases between. The DNA of the CDR3 is TGTGCCAGCAGCTTTAGAGAGGGGACCCTTAATGAAAAACTGTTTTTT. Its protein is CASSFREGTLNEKLFF.

This sequence joins TRBV2 and TRBJ2-5; 9 bases match TRBD2. The germline gives CDR1 SNHLY, CDR2 FYNNEI. This CDR3 contains 13 residues. The V gene end was trimmed by 8 bases and the J gene end by 5 bases; junction bases not matched to a gene: 6. The CDR3 region has the DNA TGTGCCAGCTATGCGGGGGGGACGGAGACCCAGTACTTC. The encoded protein is CASYAGGTETQYF.

This clone was found a few times. CDR3 sequence: CASRDGRDTQYF. The DNA of the CDR3 is TGTGCCAGTAGGGACGGCCGAGATACGCAGTATTTT. V usage is TRBV14 and J usage is TRBJ2-3; D assignment may be TRBD1 or TRBD2 (5 bases each). Germline V lookup: CDR1 SGHDN, CDR2 FVKESK. The CDR3 has 12 amino acids. The germline V and J ends were trimmed by 9 bases and 5 bases, with 12 bases remaining between them.

The V call is TRBV29-1, the J call TRBJ2-1; 10 bases line up with TRBD1. The CDR3 is 12 amino acids. Trimming took 6 bases from V and 8 from J; bases not matched to a gene: 4. CDR1 SQVTM and CDR2 ANQGSEA come from the germline V gene. Here the CDR3 DNA reads TGCAGCGTCGGACAGGGGGTCGATGAGCAGTTCTTC. Its protein is CSVGQGVDEQFF.

This clone was observed a few times. The rearrangement joins TRBV18 to TRBJ2-7, with D uncertain. CDR3 size: 13 residues. Germline assignment: CDR1 KGHSH and CDR2 LQKENI. V was trimmed by 2 bases and J by 2 bases, leaving 7 bases between them. The CDR3 is CASSPAVAYEQYF. In DNA, the CDR3 is TGTGCCAGCTCACCAGCGGTTGCCTACGAGCAGTACTTC.